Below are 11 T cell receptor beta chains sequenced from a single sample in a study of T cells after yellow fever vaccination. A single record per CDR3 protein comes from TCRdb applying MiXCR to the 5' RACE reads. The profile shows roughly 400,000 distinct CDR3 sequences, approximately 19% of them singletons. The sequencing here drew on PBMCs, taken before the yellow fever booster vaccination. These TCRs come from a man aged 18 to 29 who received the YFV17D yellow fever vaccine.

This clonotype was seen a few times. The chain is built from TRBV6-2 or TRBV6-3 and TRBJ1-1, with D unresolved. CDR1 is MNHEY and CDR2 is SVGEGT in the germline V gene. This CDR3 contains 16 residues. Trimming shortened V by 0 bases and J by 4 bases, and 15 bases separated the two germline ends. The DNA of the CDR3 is TGTGCCAGCAGTTACTCGCCCGTCGCGGGCTTCACTGAAGCTTTCTTT. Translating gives CASSYSPVAGFTEAFF.

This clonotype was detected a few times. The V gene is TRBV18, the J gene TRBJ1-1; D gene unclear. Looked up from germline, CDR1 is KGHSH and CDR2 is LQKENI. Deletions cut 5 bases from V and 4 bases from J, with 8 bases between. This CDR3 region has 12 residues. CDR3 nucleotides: TGTGCCAGCTCAGGGGAGGGCACTGAAGCTTTCTTT. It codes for CASSGEGTEAFF.

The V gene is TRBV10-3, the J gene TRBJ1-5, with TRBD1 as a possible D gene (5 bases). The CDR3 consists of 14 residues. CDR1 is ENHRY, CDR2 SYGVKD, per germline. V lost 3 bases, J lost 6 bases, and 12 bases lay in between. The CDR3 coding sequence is TGTGCCATCAGTGAACGGGGCGGAGGTCAGCCCCAGCATTTT. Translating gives CAISERGGGQPQHF.

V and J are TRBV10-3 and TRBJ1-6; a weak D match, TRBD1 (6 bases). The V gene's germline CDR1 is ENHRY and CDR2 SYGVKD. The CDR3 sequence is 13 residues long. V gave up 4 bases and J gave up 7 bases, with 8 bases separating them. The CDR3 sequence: CAISAGHNSPLHF. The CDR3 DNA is TGTGCCATCAGTGCGGGACACAATTCACCCCTCCACTTT.

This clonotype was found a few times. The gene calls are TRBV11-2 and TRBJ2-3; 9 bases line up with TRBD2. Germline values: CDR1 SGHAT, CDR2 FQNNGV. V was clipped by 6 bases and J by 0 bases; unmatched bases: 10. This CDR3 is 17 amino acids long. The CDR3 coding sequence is TGTGCCAGCAGTCGGCGGGGGGGTGATTCTAGCACAGATACGCAGTATTTT. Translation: CASSRRGGDSSTDTQYF.

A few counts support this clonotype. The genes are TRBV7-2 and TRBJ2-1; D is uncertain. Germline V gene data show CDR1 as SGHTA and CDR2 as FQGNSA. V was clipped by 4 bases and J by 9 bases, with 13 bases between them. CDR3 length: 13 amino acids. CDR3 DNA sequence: TGTGCCAGCAGCTCAATTTCCGCGAGTGAGCAGTTCTTC. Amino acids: CASSSISASEQFF.

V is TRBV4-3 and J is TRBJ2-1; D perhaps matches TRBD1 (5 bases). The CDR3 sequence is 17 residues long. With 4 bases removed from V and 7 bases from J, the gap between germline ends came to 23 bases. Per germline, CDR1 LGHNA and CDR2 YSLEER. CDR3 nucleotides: TGCGCCAGCAGCCCCTCGTGGGCAGGGCCGAGGACAAATGAGCAGTTCTTC. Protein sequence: CASSPSWAGPRTNEQFF.

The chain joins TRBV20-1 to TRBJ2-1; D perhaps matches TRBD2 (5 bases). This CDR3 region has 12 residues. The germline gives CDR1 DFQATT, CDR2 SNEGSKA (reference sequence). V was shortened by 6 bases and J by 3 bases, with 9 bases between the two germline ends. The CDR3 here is CSAQRDYNEQFF. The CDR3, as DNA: TGCAGTGCCCAACGGGACTACAATGAGCAGTTCTTC.

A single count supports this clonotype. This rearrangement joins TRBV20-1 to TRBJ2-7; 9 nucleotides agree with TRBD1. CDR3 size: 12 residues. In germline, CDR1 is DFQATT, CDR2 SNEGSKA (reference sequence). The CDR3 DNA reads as TGCTGTGCTACGGGACAGGGCTACGAGCAGTACGTC. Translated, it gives CCATGQGYEQYV.

In DNA form, the CDR3 reads TGTGCCAGCAGCTTGTGGACGGGGGGGCCCGGGGAGCTGTTTTTT. It encodes CASSLWTGGPGELFF. The genes are TRBV5-5 and TRBJ2-2, with 8 bases aligning to TRBD2. This CDR3 region has 15 residues. Trimming at V came to 1 base and at J to 6 bases, leaving 5 bases not matched to a gene. Germline-derived CDR1 and CDR2 are SGHKS and YYEKEE (reference sequence).

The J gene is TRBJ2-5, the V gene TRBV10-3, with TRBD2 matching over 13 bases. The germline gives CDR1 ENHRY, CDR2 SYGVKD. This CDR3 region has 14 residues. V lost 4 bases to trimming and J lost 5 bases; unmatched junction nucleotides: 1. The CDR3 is CAISGTSGGETQYF. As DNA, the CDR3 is TGTGCCATCAGTGGGACTAGCGGGGGTGAGACCCAGTACTTC.